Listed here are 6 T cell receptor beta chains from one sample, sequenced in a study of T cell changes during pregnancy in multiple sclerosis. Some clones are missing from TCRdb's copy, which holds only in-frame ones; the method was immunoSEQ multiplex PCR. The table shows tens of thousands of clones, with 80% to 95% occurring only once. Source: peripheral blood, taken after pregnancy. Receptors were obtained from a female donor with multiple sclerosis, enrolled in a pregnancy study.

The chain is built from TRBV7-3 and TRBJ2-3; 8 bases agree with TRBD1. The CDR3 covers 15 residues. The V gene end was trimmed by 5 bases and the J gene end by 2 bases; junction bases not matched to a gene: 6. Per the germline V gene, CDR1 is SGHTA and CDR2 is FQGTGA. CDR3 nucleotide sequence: TGTGCCAGCAGCCTGTCCCAGGGGGCCACAGATACGCAGTATTTT. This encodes CASSLSQGATDTQYF. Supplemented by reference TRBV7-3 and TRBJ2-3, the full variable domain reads GAGVSQTPSNKVTEKGKYVELRCDPISGHTALYWYRQSLGQGPEFLIYFQGTGAADDSGLPNDRFFAVRPEGSVSTLKIQRTERGDSAVYLCASSLSQGATDTQYFGPGTRLTVL.

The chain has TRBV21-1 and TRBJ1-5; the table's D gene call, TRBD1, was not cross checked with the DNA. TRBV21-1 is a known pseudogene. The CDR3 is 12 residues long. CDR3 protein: CASSNVDRGKHF. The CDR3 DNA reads TGTGCCAGCAGCAATGTGGACAGGGGGAAGCATTTT.

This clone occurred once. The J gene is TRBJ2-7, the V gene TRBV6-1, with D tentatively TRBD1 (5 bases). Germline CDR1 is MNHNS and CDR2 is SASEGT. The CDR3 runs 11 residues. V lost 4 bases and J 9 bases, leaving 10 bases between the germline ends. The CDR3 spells CASSVRVAQYF. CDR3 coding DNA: TGTGCCAGCAGTGTCAGGGTTGCGCAGTACTTC.

CDR3 DNA: TGTGCCAGCAGTTCGCCCCAGATAGCCAAAAACATTCAGTACTTC. Translation: CASSSPQIAKNIQYF. The chain is built from TRBV27 and TRBJ2-4; D remains ambiguous. Trimming pared 4 bases from V and 0 bases from J, leaving 10 bases between. CDR3 length: 15 residues. CDR1 and CDR2 from the germline V gene are MNHEY and SMNVEV (reference sequence).

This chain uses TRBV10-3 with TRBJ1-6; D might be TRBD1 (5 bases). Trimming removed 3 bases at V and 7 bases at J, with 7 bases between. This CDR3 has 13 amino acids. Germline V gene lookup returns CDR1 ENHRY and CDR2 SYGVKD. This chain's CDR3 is CAISEGVNSPLHF. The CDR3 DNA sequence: TGTGCCATCAGTGAAGGGGTCAATTCACCCCTCCACTTT.

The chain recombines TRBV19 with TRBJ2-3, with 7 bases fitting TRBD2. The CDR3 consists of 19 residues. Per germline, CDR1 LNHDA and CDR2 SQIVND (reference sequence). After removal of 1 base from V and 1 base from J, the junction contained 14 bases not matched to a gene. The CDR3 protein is CASSIASRASAGGTDTQYF. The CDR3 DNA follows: TGTGCCAGTAGTATAGCTTCGCGGGCAAGCGCGGGGGGCACAGATACGCAGTATTTT.